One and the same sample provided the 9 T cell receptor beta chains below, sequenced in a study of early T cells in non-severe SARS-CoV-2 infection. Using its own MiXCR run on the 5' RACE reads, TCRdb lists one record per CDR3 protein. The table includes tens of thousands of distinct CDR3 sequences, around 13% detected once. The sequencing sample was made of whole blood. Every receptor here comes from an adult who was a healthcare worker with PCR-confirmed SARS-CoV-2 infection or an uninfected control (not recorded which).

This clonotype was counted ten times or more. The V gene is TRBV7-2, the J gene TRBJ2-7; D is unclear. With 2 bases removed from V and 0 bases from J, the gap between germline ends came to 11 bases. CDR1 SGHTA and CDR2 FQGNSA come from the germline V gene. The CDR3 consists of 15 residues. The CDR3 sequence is CASSLNPSNSYEQYF. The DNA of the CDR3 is TGTGCCAGCAGCTTAAATCCCTCAAACTCCTACGAGCAGTACTTC. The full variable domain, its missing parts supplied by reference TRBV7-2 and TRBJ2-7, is GAGVSQSPSNKVTEKGKDVELRCDPISGHTALYWYRQSLGQGLEFLIYFQGNSAPDKSGLPSDRFSAERTGGSVSTLTIQRTQQEDSAVYLCASSLNPSNSYEQYFGPGTRLTVT.

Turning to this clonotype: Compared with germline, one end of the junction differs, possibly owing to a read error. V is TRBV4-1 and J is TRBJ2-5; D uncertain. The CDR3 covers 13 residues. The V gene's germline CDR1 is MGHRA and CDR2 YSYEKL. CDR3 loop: CASNQLWGETQYF. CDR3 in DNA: TGCGCCAGCAACCAACTCTGGGGAGAGACCCAGTACTTC.

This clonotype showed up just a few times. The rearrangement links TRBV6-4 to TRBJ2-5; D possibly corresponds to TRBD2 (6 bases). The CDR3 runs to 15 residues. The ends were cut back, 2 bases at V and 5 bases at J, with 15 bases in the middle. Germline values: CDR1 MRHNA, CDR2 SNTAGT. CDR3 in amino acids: CASSDRRVGQETQYF. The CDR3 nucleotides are TGTGCCAGCAGTGACCGGAGGGTAGGGCAGGAGACCCAGTACTTC.

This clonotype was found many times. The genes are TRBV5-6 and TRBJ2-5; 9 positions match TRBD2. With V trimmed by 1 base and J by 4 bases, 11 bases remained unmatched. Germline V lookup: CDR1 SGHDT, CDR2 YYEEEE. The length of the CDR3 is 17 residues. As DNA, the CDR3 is TGTGCCAGCAGCTTGAGAAGGTGGAGCGGGGGGATAGAGACCCAGTACTTC. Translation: CASSLRRWSGGIETQYF.

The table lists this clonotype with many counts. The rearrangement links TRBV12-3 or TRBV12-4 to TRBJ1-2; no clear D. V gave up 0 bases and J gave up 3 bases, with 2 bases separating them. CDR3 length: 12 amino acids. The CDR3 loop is CASSLAYYGYTF. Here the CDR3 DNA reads TGTGCCAGCAGTTTAGCCTACTATGGCTACACCTTC.

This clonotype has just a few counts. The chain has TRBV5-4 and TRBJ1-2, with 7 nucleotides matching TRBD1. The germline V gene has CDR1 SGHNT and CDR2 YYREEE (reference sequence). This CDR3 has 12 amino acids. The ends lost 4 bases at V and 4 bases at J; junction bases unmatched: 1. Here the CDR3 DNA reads TGTGCCAGCAGCAGGGACAGCTATGGCTACACCTTC. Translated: CASSRDSYGYTF. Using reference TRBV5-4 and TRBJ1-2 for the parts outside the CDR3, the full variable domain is ETGVTQSPTHLIKTRGQQVTLRCSSQSGHNTVSWYQQALGQGPQFIFQYYREEENGRGNFPPRFSGLQFPNYSSELNVNALELDDSALYLCASSRDSYGYTFGSGTRLTVV.

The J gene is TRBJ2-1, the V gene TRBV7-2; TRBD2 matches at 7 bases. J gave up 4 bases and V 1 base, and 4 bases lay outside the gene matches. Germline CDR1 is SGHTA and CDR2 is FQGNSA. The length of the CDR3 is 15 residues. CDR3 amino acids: CASSLVGGGYNEQFF. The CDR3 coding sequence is TGTGCCAGCAGCTTAGTGGGCGGGGGTTACAATGAGCAGTTCTTC.

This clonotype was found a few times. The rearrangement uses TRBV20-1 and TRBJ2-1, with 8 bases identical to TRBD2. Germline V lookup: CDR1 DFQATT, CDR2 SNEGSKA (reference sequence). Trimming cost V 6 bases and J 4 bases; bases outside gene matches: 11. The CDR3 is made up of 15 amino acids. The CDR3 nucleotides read TGCAGTGCCATGGGTCCGGGGGGGCAGTACAATGAGCAGTTCTTC. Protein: CSAMGPGGQYNEQFF.

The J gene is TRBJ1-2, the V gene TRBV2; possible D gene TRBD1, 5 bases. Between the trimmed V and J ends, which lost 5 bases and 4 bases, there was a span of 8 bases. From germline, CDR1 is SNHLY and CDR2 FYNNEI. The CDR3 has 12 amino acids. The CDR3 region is CASSRGSYGYTF. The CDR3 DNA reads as TGTGCCAGCAGTCGGGGGAGCTATGGCTACACCTTC. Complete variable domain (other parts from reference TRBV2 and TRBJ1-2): EPEVTQTPSHQVTQMGQEVILRCVPISNHLYFYWYRQILGQKVEFLVSFYNNEISEKSEIFDDQFSVERPDGSNFTLKIRSTKLEDSAMYFCASSRGSYGYTFGSGTRLTVV.